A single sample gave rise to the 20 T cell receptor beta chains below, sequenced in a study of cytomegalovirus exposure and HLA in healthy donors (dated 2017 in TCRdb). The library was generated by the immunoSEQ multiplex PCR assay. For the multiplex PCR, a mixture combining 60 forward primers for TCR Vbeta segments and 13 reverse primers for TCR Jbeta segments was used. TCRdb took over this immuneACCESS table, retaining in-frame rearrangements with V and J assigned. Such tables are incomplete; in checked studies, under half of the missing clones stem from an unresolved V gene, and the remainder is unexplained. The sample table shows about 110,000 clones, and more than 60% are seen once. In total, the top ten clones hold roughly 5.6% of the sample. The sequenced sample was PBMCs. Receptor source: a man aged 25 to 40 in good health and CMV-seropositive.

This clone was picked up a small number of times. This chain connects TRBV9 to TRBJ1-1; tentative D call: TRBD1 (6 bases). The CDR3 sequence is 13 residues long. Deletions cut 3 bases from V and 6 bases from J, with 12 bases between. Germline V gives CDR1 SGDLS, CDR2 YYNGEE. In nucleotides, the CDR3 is TGTGCCAGCAGCGCCCGACGGACAGCTGAAGCTTTCTTT. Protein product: CASSARRTAEAFF.

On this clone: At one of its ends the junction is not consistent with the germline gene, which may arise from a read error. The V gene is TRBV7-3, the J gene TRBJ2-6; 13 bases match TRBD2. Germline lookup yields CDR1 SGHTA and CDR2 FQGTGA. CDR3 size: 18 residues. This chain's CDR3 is CASSVTSGGVSGANVLTF. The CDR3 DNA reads TGTGCCAGCAGCGTAACTAGCGGGGGGGTCTCTGGGGCCAACGTCCTGACTTTC.

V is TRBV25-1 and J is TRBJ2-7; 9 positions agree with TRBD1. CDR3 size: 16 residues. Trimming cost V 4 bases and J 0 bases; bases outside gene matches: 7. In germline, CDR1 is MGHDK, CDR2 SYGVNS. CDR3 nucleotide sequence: TGTGCCAGCAGTGGAGCGGGACAGGGAAACTCCTACGAGCAGTACTTC. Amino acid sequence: CASSGAGQGNSYEQYF.

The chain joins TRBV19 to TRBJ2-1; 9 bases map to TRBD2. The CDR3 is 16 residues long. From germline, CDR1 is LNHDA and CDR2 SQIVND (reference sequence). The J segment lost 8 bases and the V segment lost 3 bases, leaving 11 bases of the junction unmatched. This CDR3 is CASSIRGSGGSDEQFF. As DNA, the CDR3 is TGTGCCAGTAGTATCCGTGGTAGCGGGGGTTCGGATGAGCAGTTCTTC.

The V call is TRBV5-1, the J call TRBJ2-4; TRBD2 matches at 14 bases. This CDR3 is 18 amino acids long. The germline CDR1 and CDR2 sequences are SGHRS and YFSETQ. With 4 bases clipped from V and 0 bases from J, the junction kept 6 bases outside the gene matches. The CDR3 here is CASSAGLAGVLAKNIQYF. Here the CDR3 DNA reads TGCGCCAGCAGCGCGGGACTAGCGGGGGTACTAGCCAAAAACATTCAGTACTTC.

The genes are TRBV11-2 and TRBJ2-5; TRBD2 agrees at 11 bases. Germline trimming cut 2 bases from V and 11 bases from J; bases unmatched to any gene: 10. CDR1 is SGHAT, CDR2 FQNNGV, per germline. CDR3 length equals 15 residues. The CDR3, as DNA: TGTGCCAGCAGCTTAACGGAGAATCCTAGCGGGGGGCAGTACTTC. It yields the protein CASSLTENPSGGQYF.

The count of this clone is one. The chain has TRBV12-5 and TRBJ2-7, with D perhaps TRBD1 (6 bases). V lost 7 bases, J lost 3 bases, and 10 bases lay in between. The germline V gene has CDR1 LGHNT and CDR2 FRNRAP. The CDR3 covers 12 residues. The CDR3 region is CASAGDSYEQYF. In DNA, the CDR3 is TGTGCTAGTGCAGGGGATAGCTACGAGCAGTACTTC.

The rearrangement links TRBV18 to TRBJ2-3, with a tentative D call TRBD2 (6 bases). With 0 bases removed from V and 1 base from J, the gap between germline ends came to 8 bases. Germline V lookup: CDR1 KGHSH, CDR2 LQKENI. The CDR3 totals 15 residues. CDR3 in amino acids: CASSPPGGGTDTQYF. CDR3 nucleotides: TGTGCCAGCTCACCACCAGGCGGGGGCACAGATACGCAGTATTTT.

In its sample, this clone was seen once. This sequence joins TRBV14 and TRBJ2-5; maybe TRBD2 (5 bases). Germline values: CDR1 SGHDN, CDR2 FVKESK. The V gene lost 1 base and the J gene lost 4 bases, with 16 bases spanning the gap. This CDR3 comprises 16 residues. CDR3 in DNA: TGTGCCAGCAGCCAAGGGACGTCTCGGGGAGCAGAGACCCAGTACTTC. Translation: CASSQGTSRGAETQYF.

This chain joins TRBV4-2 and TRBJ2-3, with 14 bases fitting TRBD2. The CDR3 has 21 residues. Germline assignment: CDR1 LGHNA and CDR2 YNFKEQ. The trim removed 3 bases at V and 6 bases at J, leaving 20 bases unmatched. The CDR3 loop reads CASSQEKWRLAGGLVGDTQYF. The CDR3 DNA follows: TGTGCCAGCAGCCAGGAAAAATGGCGACTAGCGGGGGGGCTGGTCGGGGATACGCAGTATTTT.

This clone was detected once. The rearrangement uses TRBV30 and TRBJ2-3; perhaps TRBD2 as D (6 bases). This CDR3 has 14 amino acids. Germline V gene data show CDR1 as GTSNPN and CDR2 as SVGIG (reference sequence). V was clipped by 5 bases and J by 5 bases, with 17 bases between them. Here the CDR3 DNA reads TGTGCCTGGCAGGAGGGAGGAGTGAGAGATACGCAGTATTTT. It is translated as CAWQEGGVRDTQYF.

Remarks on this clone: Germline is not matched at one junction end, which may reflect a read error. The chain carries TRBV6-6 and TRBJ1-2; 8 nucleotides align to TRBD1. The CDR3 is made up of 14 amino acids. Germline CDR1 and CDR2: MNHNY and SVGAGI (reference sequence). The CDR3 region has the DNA TGTGCCAGCAGTCACTCGTCAGGGGGCTGGGGCTACACCTTC. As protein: CASSHSSGGWGYTF.

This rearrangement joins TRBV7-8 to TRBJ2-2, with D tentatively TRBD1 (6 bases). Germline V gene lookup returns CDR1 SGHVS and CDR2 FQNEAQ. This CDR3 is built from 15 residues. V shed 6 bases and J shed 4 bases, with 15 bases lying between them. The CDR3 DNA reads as TGTGCCAGCAGTTTCGAGCAGGGGCCCACCGGGGAGCTGTTTTTT. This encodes CASSFEQGPTGELFF.

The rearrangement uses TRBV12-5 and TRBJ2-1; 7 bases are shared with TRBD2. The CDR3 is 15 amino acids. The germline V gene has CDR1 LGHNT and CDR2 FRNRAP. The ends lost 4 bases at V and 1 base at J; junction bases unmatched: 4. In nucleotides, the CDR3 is TGTGCTAGTGGTTCGGGGGGAAAATCCTACAATGAGCAGTTCTTC. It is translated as CASGSGGKSYNEQFF.

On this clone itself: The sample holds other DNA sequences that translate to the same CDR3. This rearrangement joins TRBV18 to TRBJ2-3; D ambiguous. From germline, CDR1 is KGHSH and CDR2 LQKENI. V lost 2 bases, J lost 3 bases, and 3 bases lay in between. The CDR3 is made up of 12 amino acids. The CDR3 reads CASSPTTDTQYF. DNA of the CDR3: TGTGCCAGCTCACCAACTACAGATACGCAGTATTTT.

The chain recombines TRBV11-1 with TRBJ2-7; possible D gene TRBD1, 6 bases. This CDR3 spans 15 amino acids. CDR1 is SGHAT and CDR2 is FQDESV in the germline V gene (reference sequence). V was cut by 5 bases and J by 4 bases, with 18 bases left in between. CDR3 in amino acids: CASSKDSSRLYEQYF. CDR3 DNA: TGTGCCAGCAGCAAGGACAGTTCCAGACTATACGAGCAGTACTTC.

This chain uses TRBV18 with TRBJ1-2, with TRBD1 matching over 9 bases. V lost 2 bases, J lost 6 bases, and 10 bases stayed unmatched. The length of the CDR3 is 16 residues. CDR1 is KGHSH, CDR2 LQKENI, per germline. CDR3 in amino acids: CASSPNPGQGTNGYTF. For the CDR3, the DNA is TGTGCCAGCTCACCAAATCCGGGACAGGGTACTAATGGCTACACCTTC.

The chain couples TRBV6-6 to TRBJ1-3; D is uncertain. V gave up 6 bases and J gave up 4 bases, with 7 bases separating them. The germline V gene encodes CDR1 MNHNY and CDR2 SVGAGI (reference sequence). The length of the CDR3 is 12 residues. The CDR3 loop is CASRDSGNTIYF. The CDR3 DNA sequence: TGTGCCAGCAGGGATAGCGGAAACACCATATATTTT.

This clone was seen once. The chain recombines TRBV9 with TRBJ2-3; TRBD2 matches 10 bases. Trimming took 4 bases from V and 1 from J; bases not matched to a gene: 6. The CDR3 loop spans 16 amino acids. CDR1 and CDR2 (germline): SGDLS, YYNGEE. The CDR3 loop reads CASSPRGLAGTDTQYF. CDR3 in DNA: TGTGCCAGCAGCCCTCGTGGACTAGCGGGCACAGATACGCAGTATTTT.

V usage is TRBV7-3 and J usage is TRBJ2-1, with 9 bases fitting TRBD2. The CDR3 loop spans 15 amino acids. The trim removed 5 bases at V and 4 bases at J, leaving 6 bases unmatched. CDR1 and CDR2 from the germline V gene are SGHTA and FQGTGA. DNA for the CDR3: TGTGCCAGCAGCCCAGGAGCGGGGGGATACAATGAGCAGTTCTTC. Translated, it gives CASSPGAGGYNEQFF.